Sequencing of this T cell receptor beta chain was carried out in a study of post-analysis software for immune sequencing data. Whole-study findings and limits: TRBV5-6, TRBV5-1 and TRBV20-1 belonged to a set of roughly five TRBV segments that were more frequent in patients than controls.

Unique molecular identifiers tagged the TCR beta cDNA libraries. A few hundred thousand cDNA molecules were obtained from roughly 1 to 10 million T cells. MiXCR was run by TCRdb on the PCR reads, yielding one entry per CDR3 protein. Of some 690,000 distinct CDR3 sequences in the sample, around 64% are singletons; the top ten hold approximately 11%. Germline-derived CDR1 and CDR2 are SQVTM and ANQGSEA. V lost 6 bases and J lost 2, with 13 bases in between. The CDR3 loop spans 13 amino acids. As concerns this clonotype: The antigen is unknown.

The TCR sequence derives from a girl aged 2 to 10 with multiple sclerosis. The chain links TRBV29-1 to TRBJ2-5; D is unclear. The sample consisted of blood. The CDR3 sequence is CSVSLTDQETQYF. For the CDR3, the DNA is TGCAGCGTCTCTCTGACGGATCAAGAGACCCAGTACTTC.